A single sample is the source of the 10 T cell receptor beta chains below, sequenced in a study of T cells after yellow fever vaccination. TCRdb analysed the 5' RACE reads with MiXCR anew, one entry per CDR3 protein. The sample carries about 99,000 distinct CDR3 sequences, 4.5% to 6% recorded once. The sample consisted of CD8+ T cells sorted from PBMCs, taken 10 days after the yellow fever booster vaccination. Every receptor here comes from a man aged 18 to 29 who received the YFV17D yellow fever vaccine.

This clonotype came up a few times. The rearrangement uses TRBV20-1 and TRBJ2-3; TRBD2 matches 9 bases. After removal of 7 bases from V and 4 bases from J, the junction contained 9 bases not matched to a gene. The CDR3 extends over 14 amino acids. CDR1 is DFQATT, CDR2 SNEGSKA, per germline (reference sequence). CDR3 region: CSVEGGGAADTQYF. In DNA form, the CDR3 reads TGCAGTGTCGAGGGCGGGGGGGCGGCAGATACGCAGTATTTT.

This clonotype was picked up a small number of times. J is TRBJ2-7 and V is TRBV19, with D possibly TRBD2 on 6 matching bases. This CDR3 is built from 15 residues. Germline CDR1 LNHDA, CDR2 SQIVND (reference sequence). V lost 5 bases to trimming and J lost 5 bases, with 19 bases between them. CDR3 amino acids: CASSLEGLPQNEQYF. The CDR3 DNA is TGTGCCAGTAGTCTGGAGGGTCTCCCCCAGAACGAGCAGTACTTC.

The rearrangement joins TRBV6-5 to TRBJ1-3; TRBD1 is a possible D gene (5 bases). The CDR3 loop spans 13 amino acids. Germline V lookup: CDR1 MNHEY, CDR2 SVGAGI. V was trimmed by 5 bases and J by 8 bases, leaving 13 bases between them. The CDR3 is CASSPSGPHTIYF. CDR3 nucleotide sequence: TGTGCCAGCAGTCCATCAGGGCCGCACACCATATATTTT.

V gene TRBV5-6 combines with J gene TRBJ1-2; possible D gene TRBD1, 6 bases. The CDR3 contains 11 residues. Trimming took off 5 bases at V and 7 bases at J, with 9 bases between the two ends. Germline V gene lookup returns CDR1 SGHDT and CDR2 YYEEEE. This CDR3 is CASSLDSGYTF. Here the CDR3 DNA reads TGTGCCAGCAGTCTGGACAGTGGCTACACCTTC.

The rearrangement links TRBV7-6 to TRBJ1-2, with 8 bases that match TRBD1. With V trimmed by 7 bases and J by 3 bases, 10 bases remained unmatched. Germline loops: CDR1 SGHVS, CDR2 FNYEAQ. CDR3 size: 15 residues. The CDR3 coding sequence is TGTGCCAGCAAAAGAGACAGGGGCCTAGACTATGGCTACACCTTC. The encoded protein is CASKRDRGLDYGYTF.

This clonotype showed up just a few times. The chain has TRBV11-2 and TRBJ2-7; TRBD1 or TRBD2 may be the D gene (5 bases each). The CDR3 totals 16 residues. CDR1 is SGHAT and CDR2 is FQNNGV in the germline V gene. Trimming removed 7 bases at V and 3 bases at J, with 22 bases between. CDR3 DNA sequence: TGTGCCAGCAACTCCGGGGCCGACTCCTCCTTCTACGAGCAGTACTTC. Translated, it gives CASNSGADSSFYEQYF.

This chain links TRBV29-1 with TRBJ1-2; the D gene is possibly TRBD1 (5 bases). V dropped 1 base and J dropped 7 bases, with 10 bases sitting between them. Germline-derived CDR1 and CDR2 are SQVTM and ANQGSEA. CDR3 length equals 12 residues. The CDR3 nucleotides are TGCAGCGTTGAAGGGGACCGAAGTGGCTACACCTTC. Encoded protein: CSVEGDRSGYTF.

In its sample, this clonotype was seen a few times. The chain is built from TRBV29-1 and TRBJ1-2; 8 bases line up with TRBD1. The CDR3 is made up of 11 amino acids. Germline V gene data show CDR1 as SQVTM and CDR2 as ANQGSEA. The J segment lost 8 bases and the V segment lost 7 bases, leaving 6 bases of the junction unmatched. DNA for the CDR3: TGCAGCGGGACAGGGCCGGACGGCTACACCTTC. Protein product: CSGTGPDGYTF.

This clonotype occurred a few times. The rearrangement uses TRBV4-3 and TRBJ1-4, with TRBD1 identical over 7 bases. Per germline, CDR1 LGHNA and CDR2 YSLEER. V shed 1 base, J shed 8 bases, and the junction held 10 bases outside the gene matches. The CDR3 has 16 residues. CDR3 protein: CASSQVERRGLEKLFF. The CDR3 DNA sequence: TGCGCCAGCAGCCAAGTAGAACGGAGGGGGCTGGAAAAACTGTTTTTT.

This clonotype has a single count. The chain carries TRBV28 and TRBJ1-2; 7 positions match TRBD1. V lost 2 bases to trimming and J lost 5 bases; unmatched junction nucleotides: 8. CDR1 and CDR2 from the germline V gene are MDHEN and SYDVKM. CDR3 length: 15 residues. In DNA, the CDR3 is TGTGCCAGCAGTTTAGTAGGGGGCTCTGGGTATGGCTACACCTTC. It is translated as CASSLVGGSGYGYTF.